Each of the 18 T cell receptor beta chains below was sequenced from the same sample in a study of CD8+CD57+ T cells in acquired aplastic anemia. Genomic DNA, the template, was used for profiling of the TCR beta VDJ and CDR3. Each CDR3 protein gets one entry after TCRdb re-called the reads with MiXCR. The sample consists of about 180,000 distinct CDR3 sequences, around half of them appearing once. Individuals selected for sequencing had exhibited CD8+CD57+ cell expansion on flow cytometry. The sample taken for sequencing was sorted CD4+, CD8+, or CD8+CD57+ T cells (not recorded which) from PBMCs. These receptor sequences come from a human donor with aplastic anemia.

The chain employs TRBV24-1 and TRBJ2-1; 8 nucleotides match TRBD1. The length of the CDR3 is 16 residues. Unmatched junction bases numbered 8, after V lost 3 bases and J lost 5 bases. The germline V gene has CDR1 KGHDR and CDR2 SFDVKD. The CDR3 coding sequence is TGTGCCACCAGTGATGAGAACCTGGGACAGGACAATGAGCAGTTCTTC. Protein sequence: CATSDENLGQDNEQFF.

The rearrangement uses TRBV9 and TRBJ2-1; D is unresolved. Trimming stripped 4 bases from V and 0 bases from J, with 17 bases between. The CDR3 sequence is 17 residues long. The germline V gene has CDR1 SGDLS and CDR2 YYNGEE. The CDR3 DNA reads TGTGCCAGCAGCCCGGCACATAAGGGTTTCTCCTACAATGAGCAGTTCTTC. This encodes CASSPAHKGFSYNEQFF. Full variable domain (missing parts from reference TRBV9 and TRBJ2-1): DSGVTQTPKHLITATGQRVTLRCSPRSGDLSVYWYQQSLDQGLQFLIQYYNGEERAKGNILERFSAQQFPDLHSELNLSSLELGDSALYFCASSPAHKGFSYNEQFFGPGTRLTVL.

V and J are TRBV6-1 and TRBJ1-1, with 7 positions matching TRBD1. After removal of 6 bases from V and 5 bases from J, the junction contained 12 bases not matched to a gene. The germline V gene encodes CDR1 MNHNS and CDR2 SASEGT. The CDR3 length is 15 residues. CDR3 in amino acids: CASRSVGQPRTEAFF. CDR3 nucleotides: TGTGCCAGCAGGTCCGTGGGACAGCCAAGGACTGAAGCTTTCTTT.

The gene calls are TRBV25-1 and TRBJ2-7; possible D gene TRBD2, 5 bases. With 5 bases removed from V and 4 bases from J, the gap between germline ends came to 15 bases. This CDR3 is 14 amino acids long. Looked up from germline, CDR1 is MGHDK and CDR2 is SYGVNS. In DNA, the CDR3 is TGTGCCAGCAGTATCCGGGGAGACACGTACGAGCAGTACTTC. This encodes CASSIRGDTYEQYF.

Ten or more counts support this clonotype. The chain has TRBV5-8 and TRBJ2-5; perhaps D is TRBD1 or TRBD2 (5 bases each). This CDR3 has 15 amino acids. V lost 0 bases and J lost 4, with 13 bases in between. The V gene's germline CDR1 is SGHTS and CDR2 YDEGEE. The CDR3 DNA reads as TGTGCCAGCAGCTTGGAGGGGAGTTTAACAGAGACCCAGTACTTC. Translating it yields CASSLEGSLTETQYF.

This clonotype showed up just a few times. The chain joins TRBV28 to TRBJ2-2; D not resolved. The CDR3 covers 11 residues. Trimming left V 6 bases short and J 6 bases short, with 5 bases between. The germline V gene encodes CDR1 MDHEN and CDR2 SYDVKM. The CDR3 DNA reads as TGTGCCAGCAGCCTTCCCGGGGAGCTGTTTTTT. It translates to CASSLPGELFF.

This clonotype was counted ten times or more. The chain couples TRBV6-1 to TRBJ2-1; D is perhaps TRBD1 (5 bases). The CDR3 extends over 13 amino acids. Germline CDR1 is MNHNS and CDR2 is SASEGT. Trimming stripped 6 bases from V and 4 bases from J, with 10 bases between. This chain's CDR3 is CASRTTAYNEQFF. The CDR3 DNA reads as TGTGCCAGCAGGACGACAGCGTACAATGAGCAGTTCTTC.

The chain employs TRBV24-1 and TRBJ2-7, with D possibly TRBD1 on 5 matching bases. The V gene's germline CDR1 is KGHDR and CDR2 SFDVKD. This CDR3 has 13 amino acids. The V gene lost 3 bases and the J gene lost 4 bases, with 9 bases spanning the gap. The CDR3 is CATSDPQGYEQYF. CDR3 coding DNA: TGTGCCACCAGTGATCCTCAGGGATACGAGCAGTACTTC.

The chain combines TRBV20-1 with TRBJ2-7; D unclear. Trimming stripped 0 bases from V and 6 bases from J, with 18 bases between. This CDR3 region has 15 residues. The germline gives CDR1 DFQATT, CDR2 SNEGSKA (reference sequence). The CDR3 coding sequence is TGCAGTGCTAGAGATCATCTCGTGGGTTTCGGCGAGCAGTACTTC. Amino acids: CSARDHLVGFGEQYF.

A remark on this clonotype: No conserved phenylalanine or tryptophan is present at the end of the CDR3, so a read error is the likely explanation. The genes are TRBV15 and TRBJ2-6; 10 positions agree with TRBD1. CDR1 is LNHNV, CDR2 YYDKDF, per germline (reference sequence). The J segment lost 0 bases and the V segment lost 5 bases, leaving 4 bases of the junction unmatched. The CDR3 has 17 amino acids. The CDR3 sequence is CATSEGDRGSGANVLTS. CDR3 nucleotide sequence: TGTGCCACCAGCGAGGGGGACAGGGGCTCTGGGGCCAACGTCCTGACTTCC.

The CDR3 spells CAISKGTASTDTQYF. The CDR3 DNA follows: TGTGCCATCAGTAAAGGGACGGCTAGCACAGATACGCAGTATTTT. The chain couples TRBV10-3 to TRBJ2-3; the D gene could be TRBD1 or TRBD2 (5 bases each). The CDR3 runs 15 residues. Germline V CDR1 and CDR2: ENHRY, SYGVKD. Between the trimmed V and J ends, which lost 5 bases and 0 bases, there was a span of 12 bases.

This clonotype was counted between two and nine times. The CDR3 sequence is CAIRGDTEAFF. For the CDR3, the DNA is TGTGCCATCAGAGGGGACACTGAAGCTTTCTTT. The chain is built from TRBV10-3 and TRBJ1-1; tentatively, D is TRBD1 (5 bases). Germline CDR1 and CDR2: ENHRY and SYGVKD. V lost 6 bases and J 3 bases, leaving 5 bases between the germline ends. CDR3 length: 11 residues.

The chain recombines TRBV15 with TRBJ2-6; perhaps D is TRBD1 or TRBD2 (5 bases each). Germline CDR1 and CDR2: LNHNV and YYDKDF (reference sequence). V lost 1 base, J lost 3 bases, and 13 bases lay in between. This CDR3 contains 17 residues. CDR3 amino acids: CATSRVGAGSGANVLTF. CDR3 nucleotide sequence: TGTGCCACCAGCAGAGTTGGAGCAGGGAGTGGGGCCAACGTCCTGACTTTC.

This clonotype was seen many times. The CDR3 is CASSHGLADTQYF. The DNA for the CDR3 is TGTGCCAGCAGCCACGGACTCGCAGATACGCAGTATTTT. This chain links TRBV12-3 or TRBV12-4 with TRBJ2-3, with D possibly matching TRBD2 (5 bases). Between the trimmed V and J ends, which lost 6 bases and 4 bases, there was a span of 11 bases. The CDR3 has 13 amino acids.

This clonotype showed up many times. The chain is built from TRBV5-6 and TRBJ2-7, with 7 bases aligning to TRBD2. V shed 3 bases and J 6 bases; nucleotides not matched to a gene: 9. The CDR3 contains 14 residues. Germline lookup yields CDR1 SGHDT and CDR2 YYEEEE. The CDR3 DNA is TGTGCCAGCAGCTCCCCGGGAGGAGTGGGCGAGCAGTACTTC. Residues: CASSSPGGVGEQYF.

V usage is TRBV9 and J usage is TRBJ1-2; D is possibly TRBD1 (6 bases). This CDR3 is built from 15 residues. Germline assignment: CDR1 SGDLS and CDR2 YYNGEE. The V end was cut by 6 bases, the J end by 8 bases, with 23 bases between. CDR3 sequence: CASTLRRGGVGGYTF. CDR3 DNA: TGTGCCAGCACCCTAAGACGCGGGGGCGTAGGGGGCTACACCTTC.

Worth noting for this clonotype: One end of the junction varies from germline; a read error may be responsible. V and J are TRBV10-3 and TRBJ2-2; 8 nucleotides line up with TRBD1. The length of the CDR3 is 13 residues. CDR1 ENHRY and CDR2 SYGVKD come from the germline V gene. CDR3 coding DNA: TGTGCCACCAGGACAGGGAACACCGGGGAGCTGCTTTTT. The encoded protein is CATRTGNTGELLF.

The rearrangement joins TRBV2 to TRBJ1-1; no reliable D call. The germline V and J ends were trimmed by 6 bases and 3 bases, with 14 bases remaining between them. Germline V gene sequence: CDR1 SNHLY, CDR2 FYNNEI. This CDR3 has 14 residues. The CDR3 here is CASSSSSVDTEAFF. Written as DNA, the CDR3 is TGTGCCAGCAGCTCGTCTTCCGTCGACACTGAAGCTTTCTTT.